Listed below are T cell receptor beta chains from one sample, sequenced in a study of graft-versus-host responses after intestinal transplantation. Profiled with immunoSEQ multiplex PCR; TCRdb holds only in-frame clones, not every one. In the table there are over 80,000 clones, about nine tenths of which are singletons. Antigen specificity for these receptors is unknown. The sequenced sample was unstimulated CD8+ T cells sorted from spleen or lymph node cells, obtained before transplant. The receptors derive from a human donor who was the organ donor for an intestinal transplant. The CDR3 runs from the conserved cysteine through the conserved F or W. The D gene is left open where the match is weak. Clone sizes are given selectively: once, few, many, or a class where the clone is expanded.

TRBJ2-7	TRBV30	TRBD1	once	CAWSGQGREQYF	TGTGCCTGGAGTGGACAGGGTAGAGAGCAGTACTTC
TRBJ2-3	TRBV9	-	-	CASSVEGGAASTDTQYF	TGTGCCAGCAGCGTAGAAGGGGGGGCGGCTAGCACAGATACGCAGTATTTT
TRBJ2-7	TRBV27	-	once	CASSSLIAITYEQYF	TGTGCCAGCAGTTCCCTGATCGCGATCACCTACGAGCAGTACTTC
TRBJ1-5	TRBV28	-	-	CASRSGTPYSNQPQHF	TGTGCCAGCAGGTCAGGGACACCTTATAGCAATCAGCCCCAGCATTTT
TRBJ2-5	TRBV28	-	-	CASSPDLQGNMMETQYF	TGTGCCAGCAGTCCCGACCTCCAGGGCAACATGATGGAGACCCAGTACTTC
TRBJ2-4	TRBV9	-	once	CASSALATQYF	TGTGCCAGCAGCGCTCTAGCGACTCAGTACTTC
TRBJ2-5	TRBV12-5	-	-	CASGFYGPETQYF	TGTGCTAGTGGTTTTTACGGTCCGGAGACCCAGTACTTC
TRBJ1-3	TRBV9	-	-	CASSVVGADGNTIYF	TGTGCCAGCAGCGTAGTGGGGGCAGACGGAAACACCATATATTTT
TRBJ2-5	TRBV7-2	TRBD2	-	CASSLGRGGVQETQYF	TGTGCCAGCAGCTTAGGGCGCGGGGGGGTGCAAGAGACCCAGTACTTC
TRBJ1-2	TRBV6-1	TRBD1	once	CASSDRGNGYTF	TGTGCCAGCAGTGACAGGGGGAATGGCTACACCTTC
TRBJ2-1	TRBV5-1	-	-	CASSFLNQEQFF	TGCGCCAGCTCTTTTTTAAACCAGGAGCAGTTCTTC
TRBJ1-2	TRBV4-1	TRBD1	-	CASSQDRGYGYTF	TGCGCCAGCAGCCAGGACAGGGGGTATGGCTACACCTTC
TRBJ1-2	TRBV5-1	TRBD1	-	CASSLQGDGYTF	TGCGCCAGCAGCCTACAGGGGGATGGCTACACCTTC
TRBJ1-1	TRBV6-1	-	-	CAILGGTEAFF	TGTGCCATCCTCGGGGGCACTGAAGCTTTCTTT
TRBJ1-1	TRBV4-1	TRBD1	-	CASSPPDRLRAFF	TGCGCCAGCAGCCCTCCGGACAGGCTTAGAGCTTTCTTT
TRBJ2-1	TRBV2	-	once	CASSARNNEQFF	TGTGCCAGCAGTGCCAGAAACAATGAGCAGTTCTTC
TRBJ2-3	TRBV7-9	-	-	CASSSAGYRDTQYF	TGTGCCAGCAGCTCGGCAGGGTACAGGGATACGCAGTATTTT
TRBJ1-2	TRBV27	TRBD1	-	CASSPDRVNYGYTF	TGTGCCAGCAGCCCGGACAGGGTAAACTATGGCTACACCTTC
TRBJ2-7	TRBV9	-	-	CASSPDPTPTYEQYF	TGTGCCAGCAGCCCTGACCCGACACCAACCTACGAGCAGTACTTC
TRBJ2-1	TRBV7-3	-	-	CASSLIQGPNEQFF	TGTGCCAGCAGCTTAATTCAGGGGCCCAATGAGCAGTTCTTC
TRBJ2-2	TRBV6-4	TRBD2	-	CASSADSGTNTGELFF	TGTGCCAGCAGTGCTGATAGCGGGACGAACACCGGGGAGCTGTTTTTT
TRBJ2-5	TRBV28	TRBD2	-	CASSFGLAGGRETQYF	TGTGCCAGCAGTTTTGGACTAGCGGGGGGCCGAGAGACCCAGTACTTC
TRBJ2-3	TRBV4-1	TRBD2	-	CASSRVAGGLDTQYF	TGCGCCAGCAGCCGGGTAGCGGGGGGTTTAGATACGCAGTATTTT
TRBJ2-4	TRBV29-1	-	-	CSVESAANIQYF	TGCAGCGTTGAATCGGCGGCTAACATTCAGTACTTC
TRBJ1-1	TRBV4-3	-	-	CASSLRGGANTEAFF	TGCGCCAGCAGCCTCCGAGGAGGGGCGAACACTGAAGCTTTCTTT
TRBJ2-5	TRBV28	TRBD1	-	CASSYRAGQEETQYF	TGTGCCAGCAGTTATAGGGCAGGACAGGAGGAGACCCAGTACTTC
TRBJ2-5	TRBV19	-	-	CASSTTGNQETQYF	TGTGCCAGTAGTACCACGGGGAACCAAGAGACCCAGTACTTC
TRBJ2-7	TRBV11-3	TRBD1	-	CASSFGTGGGEQYF	TGTGCCAGCAGCTTCGGTACAGGGGGAGGTGAGCAGTACTTC